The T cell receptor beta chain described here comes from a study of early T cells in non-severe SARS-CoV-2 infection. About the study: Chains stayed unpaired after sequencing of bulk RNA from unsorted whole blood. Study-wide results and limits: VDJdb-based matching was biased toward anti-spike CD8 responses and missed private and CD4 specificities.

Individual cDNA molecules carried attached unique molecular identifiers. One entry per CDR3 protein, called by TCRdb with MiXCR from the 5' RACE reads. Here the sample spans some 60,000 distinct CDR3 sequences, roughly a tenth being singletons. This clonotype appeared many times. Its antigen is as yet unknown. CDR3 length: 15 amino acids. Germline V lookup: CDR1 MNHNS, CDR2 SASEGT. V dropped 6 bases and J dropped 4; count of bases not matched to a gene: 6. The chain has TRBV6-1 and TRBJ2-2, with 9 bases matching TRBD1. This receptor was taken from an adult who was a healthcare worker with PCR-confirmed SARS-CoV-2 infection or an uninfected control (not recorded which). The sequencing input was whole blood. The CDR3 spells CASRLDRGSTGELFF. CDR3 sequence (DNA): TGTGCCAGCAGACTGGACAGGGGAAGCACCGGGGAGCTGTTTTTT.